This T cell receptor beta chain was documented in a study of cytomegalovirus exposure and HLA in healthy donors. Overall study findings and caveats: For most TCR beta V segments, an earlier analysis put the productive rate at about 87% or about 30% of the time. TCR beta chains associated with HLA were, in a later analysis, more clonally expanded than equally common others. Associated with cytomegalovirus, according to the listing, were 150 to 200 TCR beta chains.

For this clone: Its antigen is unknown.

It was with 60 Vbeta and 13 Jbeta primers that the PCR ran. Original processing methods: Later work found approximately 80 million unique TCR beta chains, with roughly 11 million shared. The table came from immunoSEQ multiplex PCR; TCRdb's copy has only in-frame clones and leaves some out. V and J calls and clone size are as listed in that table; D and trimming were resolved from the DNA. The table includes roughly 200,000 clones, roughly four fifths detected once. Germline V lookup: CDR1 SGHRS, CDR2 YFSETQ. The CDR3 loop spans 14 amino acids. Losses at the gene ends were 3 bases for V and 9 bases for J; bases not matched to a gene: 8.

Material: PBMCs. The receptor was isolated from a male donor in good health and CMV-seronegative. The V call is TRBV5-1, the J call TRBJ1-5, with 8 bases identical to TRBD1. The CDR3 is CASSSGQGTAPQHF. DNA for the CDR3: TGCGCCAGCAGCTCAGGACAGGGTACGGCGCCCCAGCATTTT.